This is a list of T cell receptor beta chains from one sample in a study of blood T cell repertoires in COVID-19. The assay was immunoSEQ multiplex PCR, and TCRdb's table has in-frame clones only and misses some. Among 140,000 to 150,000 clones listed, approximately 84% were seen once. Sequenced input: peripheral blood. Source of these receptors: a woman aged 55-69 years with acute or convalescent COVID-19. The CDR3 runs from the conserved cysteine through the conserved F or W. Each record gives: D gene, V gene, CDR3 length, J gene, clone size, CDR3 protein, CDR3 DNA. The D gene is left open where the match is weak. The size of a clone is reported for some rows only, either as once, few or many, or as a class for expanded clones.

TRBD2	TRBV10-3	16	TRBJ2-1	few	CAIRGGSQSSYNEQFF	TGTGCCATCAGGGGGGGGAGCCAGAGCTCCTACAATGAGCAGTTCTTC
TRBD2	TRBV5-1	14	TRBJ2-7	-	CASSWTSGTYEQYF	TGCGCCAGCAGCTGGACTAGCGGGACTTACGAGCAGTACTTC
-	TRBV27	17	TRBJ2-7	-	CASSPNVIGTRKYEQYF	TGTGCCAGCAGCCCTAACGTGATCGGGACACGTAAATACGAGCAGTACTTC
TRBD2	TRBV5-1	18	TRBJ2-2	once	CASSALRTRLANTGELFF	TGCGCCAGCAGCGCACTCAGGACTAGGCTCGCGAACACCGGGGAGCTGTTTTTT
-	TRBV3-1/TRBV3-2	15	TRBJ2-7	-	CASSYSFFTSYEQYF	TGTGCCAGCAGCTACTCCTTCTTCACGTCCTACGAGCAGTACTTC
-	TRBV3-1/TRBV3-2	13	TRBJ1-2	-	CASSQAPGVGYTF	TGTGCCAGCAGCCAAGCCCCAGGGGTCGGCTACACCTTC
-	TRBV28	12	TRBJ2-1	-	CASTHGSHEQFF	TGTGCCAGCACCCACGGGTCGCATGAGCAGTTCTTC
-	TRBV7-2	14	TRBJ1-3	-	CASSLQGRGNTIYF	TGTGCCAGCAGCTTACAGGGCAGAGGAAACACCATATATTTT
TRBD1	TRBV6-2/TRBV6-3	14	TRBJ1-5	-	CASSPRTGFQPQHF	TGTGCCAGCAGTCCCCGGACAGGGTTTCAGCCCCAGCATTTT
-	TRBV2	15	TRBJ2-3	-	CASSDGSASTDTQYF	TGTGCCAGCAGTGATGGTAGCGCCAGCACAGATACGCAGTATTTT
TRBD1	TRBV5-1	16	TRBJ2-2	-	CASSLFGTGVTGELFF	TGCGCCAGCAGCTTGTTTGGGACAGGGGTCACCGGGGAGCTGTTTTTT
TRBD1	TRBV6-2/TRBV6-3	21	TRBJ2-3	few	CASSYVLSGQGASASTDTQYF	TGTGCCAGCAGTTACGTTCTCTCGGGACAGGGGGCGTCGGCTAGCACAGATACGCAGTATTTT
TRBD1	TRBV5-6	16	TRBJ1-1	-	CASSADRLYQNTEAFF	TGTGCCAGCAGCGCGGACAGGTTGTATCAGAACACTGAAGCTTTCTTT
TRBD1	TRBV29-1	16	TRBJ1-2	-	CSVARDRGRNDYGYTF	TGCAGCGTCGCTCGGGACAGGGGGCGCAACGACTATGGCTACACCTTC